Shown below are 8 T cell receptor beta chains from a single sample sequenced in a study of T cell changes during pregnancy in multiple sclerosis. Only in-frame clones appear in the TCRdb table, and some are missing; sequencing was by immunoSEQ multiplex PCR. The repertoire consists of around 38,000 clones, with 92% occurring once and the leading ten covering just over 5.5%. The sample was CD8+ T cells from peripheral blood mononuclear cells, taken in the third trimester of pregnancy. Receptors were obtained from a female donor with multiple sclerosis, enrolled in a pregnancy study.

The chain employs TRBV7-9 and TRBJ2-7, with a weak D call TRBD1 (5 bases). Germline lookup yields CDR1 SEHNR and CDR2 FQNEAQ (reference sequence). V lost 5 bases and J lost 2, with 13 bases in between. This CDR3 spans 14 amino acids. CDR3 amino acids: CASSDEWGTYEQYF. The CDR3 nucleotides read TGTGCCAGCAGCGACGAATGGGGCACCTACGAGCAGTACTTC. The full variable domain, with the rest looked up from reference TRBV7-9 and TRBJ2-7, is DTGVSQNPRHKITKRGQNVTFRCDPISEHNRLYWYRQTLGQGPEFLTYFQNEAQLEKSRLLSDRFSAERPKGSFSTLEIQRTEQGDSAMYLCASSDEWGTYEQYFGPGTRLTVT.

The chain combines TRBV7-8 with TRBJ2-1, with a tentative D call TRBD2 (5 bases). The V gene's germline CDR1 is SGHVS and CDR2 FQNEAQ. Trimming removed 4 bases at V and 4 bases at J, with 20 bases between. The CDR3 is made up of 17 amino acids. The CDR3 here is CASSSDPRASRYNEQFF. The CDR3 bases are TGTGCCAGCAGCTCCGACCCGAGGGCTAGCAGATACAATGAGCAGTTCTTC.

The chain recombines TRBV6-1 with TRBJ1-5; 7 bases match TRBD1. The germline V gene has CDR1 MNHNS and CDR2 SASEGT. V shed 3 bases and J 7 bases; nucleotides not matched to a gene: 9. The CDR3 extends over 15 amino acids. CDR3 loop: CASSDIRGRQQPQHF. The CDR3 DNA follows: TGTGCCAGCAGTGATATAAGGGGGCGGCAGCAGCCCCAGCATTTT.

CDR3 in amino acids: CAWSIGTYEQYF. CDR3 DNA: TGTGCCTGGAGCATCGGGACCTACGAGCAGTACTTC. J is TRBJ2-7 and V is TRBV30; the D gene is possibly TRBD2 (5 bases). The CDR3 is 12 amino acids. V lost 3 bases to trimming and J lost 2 bases, with 8 bases between them. The V gene's germline CDR1 is GTSNPN and CDR2 SVGIG (reference sequence).

The chain is built from TRBV7-2 and TRBJ2-3; D possibly corresponds to TRBD2 (5 bases). With 0 bases removed from V and 5 bases from J, the gap between germline ends came to 9 bases. The CDR3 runs 14 residues. Germline V gene sequence: CDR1 SGHTA, CDR2 FQGNSA. CDR3 DNA: TGTGCCAGCAGCTTAGCAGCCGGGGAAGATACGCAGTATTTT. Translating gives CASSLAAGEDTQYF.

V and J are TRBV9 and TRBJ2-5, with TRBD2 matching over 11 bases. This CDR3 is 15 amino acids long. The J segment lost 5 bases and the V segment lost 3 bases, leaving 6 bases of the junction unmatched. CDR1 is SGDLS and CDR2 is YYNGEE in the germline V gene. The CDR3 sequence is CASSASGGKGETQYF. CDR3 DNA: TGTGCCAGCAGCGCTAGCGGGGGGAAGGGGGAGACCCAGTACTTC.

This clone was detected once. The chain combines TRBV7-6 with TRBJ2-1; weak D call: TRBD2 (5 bases). The CDR3 contains 13 residues. Germline-derived CDR1 and CDR2 are SGHVS and FNYEAQ. V dropped 5 bases and J dropped 6 bases, with 11 bases sitting between them. CDR3 nucleotides: TGTGCCAGCAGCCGAACGAGCGGCAATGAGCAGTTCTTC. Translating it yields CASSRTSGNEQFF.

The chain carries TRBV5-6 and TRBJ2-7, with TRBD1 matching 7 bases. This CDR3 is 14 amino acids long. V lost 7 bases and J lost 3; bases outside the gene matches: 10. CDR1 is SGHDT and CDR2 is YYEEEE in the germline V gene. CDR3 residues: CASGMAPGGYEQYF. In DNA, the CDR3 is TGTGCCAGCGGCATGGCCCCAGGGGGCTACGAGCAGTACTTC.